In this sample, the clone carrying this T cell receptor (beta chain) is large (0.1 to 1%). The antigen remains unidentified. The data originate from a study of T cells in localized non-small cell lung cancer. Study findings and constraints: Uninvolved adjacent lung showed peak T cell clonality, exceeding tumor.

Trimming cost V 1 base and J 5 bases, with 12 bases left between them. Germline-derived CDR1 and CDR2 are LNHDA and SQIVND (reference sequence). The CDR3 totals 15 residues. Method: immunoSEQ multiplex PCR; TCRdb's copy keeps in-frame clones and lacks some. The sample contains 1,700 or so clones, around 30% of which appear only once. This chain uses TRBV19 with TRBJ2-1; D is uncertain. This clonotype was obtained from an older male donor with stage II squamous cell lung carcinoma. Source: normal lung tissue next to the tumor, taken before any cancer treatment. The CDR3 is CASSIGPLEHNEQFF. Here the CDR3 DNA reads TGTGCCAGTAGTATAGGTCCTTTAGAACACAATGAGCAGTTCTTC.